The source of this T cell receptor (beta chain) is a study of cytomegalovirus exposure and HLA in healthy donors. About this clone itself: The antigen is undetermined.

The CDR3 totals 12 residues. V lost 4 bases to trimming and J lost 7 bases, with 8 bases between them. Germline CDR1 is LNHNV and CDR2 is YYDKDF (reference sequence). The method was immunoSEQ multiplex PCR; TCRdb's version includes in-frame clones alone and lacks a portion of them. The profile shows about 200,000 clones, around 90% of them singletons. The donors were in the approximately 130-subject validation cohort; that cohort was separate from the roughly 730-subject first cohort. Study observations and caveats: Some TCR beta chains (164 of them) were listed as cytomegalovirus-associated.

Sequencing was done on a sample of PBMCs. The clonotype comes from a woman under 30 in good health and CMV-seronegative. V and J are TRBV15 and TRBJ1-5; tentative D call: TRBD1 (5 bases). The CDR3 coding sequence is TGTGCCACCAGCACGACAGACCAGCCCCAGCATTTT. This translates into CATSTTDQPQHF.